What follows is one T cell receptor (beta chain) and its context. One base away lies a much larger clone, so this may be a sequencing read error. The CDR3 is made up of 14 amino acids. The germline gives CDR1 SQVTM, CDR2 ANQGSEA. V lost 7 bases and J 10 bases, leaving 23 bases between the germline ends. Two rounds of multiplex PCR amplified TCR beta CDR3 from genomic DNA. The use of primers specific to each TRBV and TRBJ gene characterized first-round PCR. MiXCR, applied by TCRdb to the multiplex PCR reads, yields one record per CDR3 protein. The table lists around 14,000 distinct CDR3 sequences, 30% of them singletons, with around 15% in the top ten. The data stem from a study of prognosis after radiotherapy for stage I lung cancer. Across the whole study: A median of around 7 months after radiotherapy, distant metastases were seen in several patients, while no significant progression was shown by 15.

The rearrangement uses TRBV29-1 and TRBJ2-1; D not certain. This receptor was taken from a donor at least 50 years old with non-small cell lung cancer. The sample in question was PBMCs, obtained before or after stereotactic body radiation therapy (not recorded which). CDR3 sequence reads: CSAITMDVGYEQFF. The CDR3 DNA reads TGCAGCGCCATAACTATGGACGTTGGATACGAGCAGTTCTTC.